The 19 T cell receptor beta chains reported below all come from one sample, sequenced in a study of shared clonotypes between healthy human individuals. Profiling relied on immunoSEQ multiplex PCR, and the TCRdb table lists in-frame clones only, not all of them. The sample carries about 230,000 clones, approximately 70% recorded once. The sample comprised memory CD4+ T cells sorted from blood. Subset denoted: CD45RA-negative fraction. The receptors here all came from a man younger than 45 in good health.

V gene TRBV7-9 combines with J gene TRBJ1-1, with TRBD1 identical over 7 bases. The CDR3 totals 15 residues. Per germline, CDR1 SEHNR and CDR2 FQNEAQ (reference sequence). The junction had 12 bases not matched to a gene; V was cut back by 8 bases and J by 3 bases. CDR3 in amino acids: CASHRLTGRHTEAFF. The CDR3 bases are TGTGCCAGCCACCGCTTGACAGGGAGGCACACTGAAGCTTTCTTT.

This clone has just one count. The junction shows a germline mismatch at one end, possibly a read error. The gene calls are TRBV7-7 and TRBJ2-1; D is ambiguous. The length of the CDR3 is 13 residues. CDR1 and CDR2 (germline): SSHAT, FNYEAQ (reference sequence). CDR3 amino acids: CASSSQLRAEQFF. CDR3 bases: TGTGCTAGCAGCTCCCAGTTAAGGGCCGAGCAGTTCTTC.

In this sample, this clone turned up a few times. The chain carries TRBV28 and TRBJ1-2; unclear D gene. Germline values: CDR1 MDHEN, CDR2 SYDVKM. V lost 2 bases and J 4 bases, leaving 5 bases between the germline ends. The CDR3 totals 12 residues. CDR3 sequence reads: CASSLRTYGYTF. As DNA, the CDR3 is TGTGCCAGCAGTTTAAGGACCTATGGCTACACCTTC.

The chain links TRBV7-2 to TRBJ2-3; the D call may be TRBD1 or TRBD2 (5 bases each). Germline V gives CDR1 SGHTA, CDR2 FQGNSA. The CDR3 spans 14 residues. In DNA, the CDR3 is TGTGCAAGGCAGGGATTATGGGGGACAGATACGCAGTATTTT. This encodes CARQGLWGTDTQYF.

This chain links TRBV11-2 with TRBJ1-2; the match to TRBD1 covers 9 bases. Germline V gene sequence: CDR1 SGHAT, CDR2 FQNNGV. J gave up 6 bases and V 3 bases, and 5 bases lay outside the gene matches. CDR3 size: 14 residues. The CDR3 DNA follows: TGTGCCAGCAGCTTCGGGACAGGGATAAATGGCTACACCTTC. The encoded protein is CASSFGTGINGYTF.

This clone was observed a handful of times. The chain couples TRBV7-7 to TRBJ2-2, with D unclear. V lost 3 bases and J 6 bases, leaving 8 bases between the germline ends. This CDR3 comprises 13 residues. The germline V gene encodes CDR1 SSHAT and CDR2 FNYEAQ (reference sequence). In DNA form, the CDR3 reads TGTGCCAGCAGCTTTGGGTTTCCCGGGGAGCTGTTTTTT. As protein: CASSFGFPGELFF. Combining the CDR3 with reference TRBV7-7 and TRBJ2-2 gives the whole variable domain GAGVSQSPRYKVTKRGQDVTLRCDPISSHATLYWYQQALGQGPEFLTYFNYEAQPDKSGLPSDRFSAERPEGSISTLTIQRTEQRDSAMYRCASSFGFPGELFFGEGSRLTVL.

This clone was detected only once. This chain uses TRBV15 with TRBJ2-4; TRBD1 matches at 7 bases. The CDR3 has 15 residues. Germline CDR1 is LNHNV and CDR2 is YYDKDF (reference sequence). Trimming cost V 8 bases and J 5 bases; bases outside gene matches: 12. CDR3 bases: TGTGCCACCGAAGGAGACAGGGTCGCACAAAACATTCAGTACTTC. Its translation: CATEGDRVAQNIQYF.

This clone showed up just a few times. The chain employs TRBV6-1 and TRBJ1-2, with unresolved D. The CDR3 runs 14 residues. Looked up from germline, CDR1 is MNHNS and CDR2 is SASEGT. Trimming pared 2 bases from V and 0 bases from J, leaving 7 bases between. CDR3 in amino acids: CASSELGTNYGYTF. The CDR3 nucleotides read TGTGCCAGCAGTGAATTGGGGACTAACTATGGCTACACCTTC.

CDR3 sequence reads: CASTSGGSGANVLTF. CDR3 sequence (DNA): TGTGCCAGCACTTCAGGGGGCTCTGGGGCCAACGTCCTGACTTTC. J is TRBJ2-6 and V is TRBV28, with TRBD1 matching over 7 bases. The CDR3 runs 15 residues. V shed 7 bases, J shed 0 bases, and the junction held 3 bases outside the gene matches. Germline V lookup: CDR1 MDHEN, CDR2 SYDVKM.

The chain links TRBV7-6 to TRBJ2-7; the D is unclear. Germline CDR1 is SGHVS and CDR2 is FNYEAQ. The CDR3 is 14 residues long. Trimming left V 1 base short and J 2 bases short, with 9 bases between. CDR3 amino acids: CASSLVGTTYEQYF. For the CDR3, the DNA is TGTGCCAGCAGCTTAGTGGGCACAACCTACGAGCAGTACTTC.

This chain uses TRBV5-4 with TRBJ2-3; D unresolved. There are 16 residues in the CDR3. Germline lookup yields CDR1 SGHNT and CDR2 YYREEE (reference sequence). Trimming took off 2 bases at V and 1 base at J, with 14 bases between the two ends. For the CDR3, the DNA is TGTGCCAGCAGCTTTCCAGCGCTCCATGGCACAGATACGCAGTATTTT. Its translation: CASSFPALHGTDTQYF.

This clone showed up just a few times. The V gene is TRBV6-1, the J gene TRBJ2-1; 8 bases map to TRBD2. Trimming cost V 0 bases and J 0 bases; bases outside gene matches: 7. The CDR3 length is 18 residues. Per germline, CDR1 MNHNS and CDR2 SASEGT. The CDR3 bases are TGTGCCAGCAGTGAAGCGGTGGCTAGCGGGCTCTCCTACAATGAGCAGTTCTTC. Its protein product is CASSEAVASGLSYNEQFF.

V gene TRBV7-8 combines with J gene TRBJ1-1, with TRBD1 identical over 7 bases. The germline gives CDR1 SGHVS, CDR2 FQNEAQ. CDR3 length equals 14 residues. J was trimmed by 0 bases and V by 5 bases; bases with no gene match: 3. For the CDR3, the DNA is TGTGCCAGCAGCAGGACAGGTTTGAACACTGAAGCTTTCTTT. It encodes CASSRTGLNTEAFF.

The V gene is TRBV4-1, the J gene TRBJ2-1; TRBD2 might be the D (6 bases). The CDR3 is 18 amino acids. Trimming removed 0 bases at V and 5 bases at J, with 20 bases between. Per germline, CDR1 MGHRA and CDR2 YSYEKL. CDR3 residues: CASSQDGSGVSSHNEQFF. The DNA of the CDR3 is TGCGCCAGCAGCCAAGACGGGTCGGGGGTTAGCAGCCACAATGAGCAGTTCTTC.

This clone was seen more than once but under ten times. The CDR3, as DNA: TGTGCCAGCAGTGGCCTAGGAGGGGGCAACACCGGGGAGCTGTTTTTT. Residues: CASSGLGGGNTGELFF. The chain uses TRBV2 and TRBJ2-2, with a weak D call TRBD1 (7 bases). Germline lookup yields CDR1 SNHLY and CDR2 FYNNEI. Trimming stripped 4 bases from V and 2 bases from J, with 14 bases between. The CDR3 runs 16 residues.

The CDR3 coding sequence is TGTGCCAGCAGCCTAATCGCCAATGGTGGGAGTCGATACGAGCAGTACTTC. Its protein is CASSLIANGGSRYEQYF. The gene calls are TRBV7-8 and TRBJ2-7; tentative D call: TRBD2 (5 bases). Trimming removed 5 bases at V and 4 bases at J, with 24 bases between. CDR3 size: 17 residues. In germline, CDR1 is SGHVS, CDR2 FQNEAQ.

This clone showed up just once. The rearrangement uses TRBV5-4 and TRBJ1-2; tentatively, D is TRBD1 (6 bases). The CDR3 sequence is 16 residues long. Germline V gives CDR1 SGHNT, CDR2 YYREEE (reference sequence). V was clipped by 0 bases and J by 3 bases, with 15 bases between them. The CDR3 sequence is CASSLVGVRGDYGYTF. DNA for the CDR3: TGTGCCAGCAGCTTGGTGGGAGTCAGGGGAGACTATGGCTACACCTTC. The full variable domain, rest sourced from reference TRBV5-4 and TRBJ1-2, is ETGVTQSPTHLIKTRGQQVTLRCSSQSGHNTVSWYQQALGQGPQFIFQYYREEENGRGNFPPRFSGLQFPNYSSELNVNALELDDSALYLCASSLVGVRGDYGYTFGSGTRLTVV.

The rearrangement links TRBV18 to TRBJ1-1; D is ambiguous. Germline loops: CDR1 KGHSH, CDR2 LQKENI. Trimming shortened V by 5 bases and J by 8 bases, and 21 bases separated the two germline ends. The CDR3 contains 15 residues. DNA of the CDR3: TGTGCCAGCTCAACCGGGAGCGGGGATCCAGGCGAAGCTTTCTTT. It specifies CASSTGSGDPGEAFF.

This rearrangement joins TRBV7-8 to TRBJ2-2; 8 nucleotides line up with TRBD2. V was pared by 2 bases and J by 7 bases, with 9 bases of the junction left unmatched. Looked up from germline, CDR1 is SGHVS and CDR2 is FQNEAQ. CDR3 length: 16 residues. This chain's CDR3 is CASSLLPGGPDGELFF. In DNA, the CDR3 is TGTGCCAGCAGCTTATTACCGGGAGGGCCTGACGGGGAGCTGTTTTTT.